A single T cell receptor beta chain is shown here with its context. The antigen remains undetermined. This specimen comes from a study of cytomegalovirus exposure and HLA in healthy donors. Study summary: A preliminary data release comprised 80 million or so unique TCRs obtained from HLA-typed donors.

This CDR3 comprises 15 residues. Trimming left V 3 bases short and J 5 bases short, with 14 bases between. The germline V gene has CDR1 SGHNT and CDR2 YYREEE (reference sequence). The study, taken as a whole, reports: The classifier reportedly diagnosed cytomegalovirus status with high specificity and sensitivity. Presence/absence analyses treated sequencing depth as roughly uniform across donors. Later, an analysis showed that TCR beta chains associated with HLA were more clonally expanded than others that were equally common.

The study ran its PCR with 60 Vbeta and 13 Jbeta primers. Profiling relied on immunoSEQ multiplex PCR, and the TCRdb table lists in-frame clones only, not all of them. The sample holds 120,000 or so clones; almost 85% are singletons and the top ten take about 1.5%. The chain has TRBV5-4 and TRBJ1-4; D gene unclear. What was sequenced was PBMCs. This TCR was recovered from a young woman in good health and CMV-seronegative. CDR3 sequence (DNA): TGTGCCAGCAGCTGGCGGGCAGGACGAAATGAAAAACTGTTTTTT. Its protein product is CASSWRAGRNEKLFF.